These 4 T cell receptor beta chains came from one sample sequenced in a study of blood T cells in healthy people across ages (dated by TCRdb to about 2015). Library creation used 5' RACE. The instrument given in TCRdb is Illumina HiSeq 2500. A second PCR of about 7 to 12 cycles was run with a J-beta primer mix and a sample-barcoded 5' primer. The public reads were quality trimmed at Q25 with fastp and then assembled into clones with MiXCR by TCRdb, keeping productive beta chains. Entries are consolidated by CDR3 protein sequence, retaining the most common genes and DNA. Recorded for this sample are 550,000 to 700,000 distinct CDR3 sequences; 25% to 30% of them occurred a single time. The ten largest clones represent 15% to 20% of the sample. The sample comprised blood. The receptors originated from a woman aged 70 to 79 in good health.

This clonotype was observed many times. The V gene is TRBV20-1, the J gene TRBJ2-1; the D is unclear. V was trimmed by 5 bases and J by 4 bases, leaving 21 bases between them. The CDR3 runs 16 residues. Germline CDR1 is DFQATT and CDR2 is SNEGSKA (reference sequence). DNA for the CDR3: TGCAGTGCTGTGGACGGACGTTCAGATCATTACAATGAGCAGTTCTTC. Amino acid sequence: CSAVDGRSDHYNEQFF.

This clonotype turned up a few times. Written as DNA, the CDR3 is TGCGCCAGCAGCCAAGATCCCTTGACAGGGGGCTACGAGCAGTACTTC. Its protein product is CASSQDPLTGGYEQYF. The gene calls are TRBV4-3 and TRBJ2-7, with 9 nucleotides matching TRBD1. V lost 0 bases to trimming and J lost 3 bases; unmatched junction nucleotides: 6. The CDR3 loop spans 16 amino acids. The germline CDR1 and CDR2 sequences are LGHNA and YSLEER.

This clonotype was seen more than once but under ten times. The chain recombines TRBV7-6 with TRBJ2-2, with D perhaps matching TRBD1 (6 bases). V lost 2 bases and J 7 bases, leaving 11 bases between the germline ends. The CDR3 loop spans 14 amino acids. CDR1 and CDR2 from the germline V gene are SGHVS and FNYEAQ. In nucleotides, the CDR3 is TGTGCCAGCAGCTTAATCAGGGGAAGCGGGGAGCTGTTTTTT. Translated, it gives CASSLIRGSGELFF.

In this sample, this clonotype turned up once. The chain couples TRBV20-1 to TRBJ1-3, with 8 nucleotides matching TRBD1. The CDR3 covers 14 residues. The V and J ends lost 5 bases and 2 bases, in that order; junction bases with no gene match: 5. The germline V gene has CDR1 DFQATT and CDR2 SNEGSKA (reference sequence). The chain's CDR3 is CSAPPTGAGNTIYF. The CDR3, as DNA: TGCAGTGCTCCACCGACAGGGGCTGGAAACACCATATATTTT.